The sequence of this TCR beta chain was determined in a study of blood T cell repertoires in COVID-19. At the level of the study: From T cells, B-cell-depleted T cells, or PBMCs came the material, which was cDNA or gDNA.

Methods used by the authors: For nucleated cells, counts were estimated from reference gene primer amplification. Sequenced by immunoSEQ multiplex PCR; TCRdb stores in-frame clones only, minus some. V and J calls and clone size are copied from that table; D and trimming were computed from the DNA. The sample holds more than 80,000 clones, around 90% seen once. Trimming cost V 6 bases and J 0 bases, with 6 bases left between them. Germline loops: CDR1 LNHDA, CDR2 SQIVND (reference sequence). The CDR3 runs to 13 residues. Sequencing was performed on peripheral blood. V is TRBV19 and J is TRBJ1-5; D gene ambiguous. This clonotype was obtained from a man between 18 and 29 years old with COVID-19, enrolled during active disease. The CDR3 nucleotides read TGTGCCAGTAGGGGCCGTAGCAATCAGCCCCAGCATTTT. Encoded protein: CASRGRSNQPQHF.